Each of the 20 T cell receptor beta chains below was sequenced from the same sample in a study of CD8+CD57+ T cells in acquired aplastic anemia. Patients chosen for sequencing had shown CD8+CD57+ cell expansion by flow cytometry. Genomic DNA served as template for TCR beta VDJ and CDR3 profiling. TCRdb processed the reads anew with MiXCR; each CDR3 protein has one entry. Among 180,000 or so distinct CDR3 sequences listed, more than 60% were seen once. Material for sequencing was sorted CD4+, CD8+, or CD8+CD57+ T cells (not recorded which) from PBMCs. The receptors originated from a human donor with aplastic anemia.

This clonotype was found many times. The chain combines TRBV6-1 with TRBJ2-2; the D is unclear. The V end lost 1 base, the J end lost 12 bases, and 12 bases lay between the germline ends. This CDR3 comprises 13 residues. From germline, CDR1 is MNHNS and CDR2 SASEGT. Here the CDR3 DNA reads TGTGCCAGCAGTGAAGGGGTCAAGAGGAAGCTGTTTTTT. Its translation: CASSEGVKRKLFF.

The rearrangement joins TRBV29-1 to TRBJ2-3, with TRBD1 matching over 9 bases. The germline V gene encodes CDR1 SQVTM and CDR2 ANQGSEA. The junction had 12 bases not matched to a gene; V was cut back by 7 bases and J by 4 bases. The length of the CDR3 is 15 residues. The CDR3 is CSAKVGTGYADTQYF. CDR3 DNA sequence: TGCAGCGCGAAGGTAGGGACAGGGTACGCAGATACGCAGTATTTT.

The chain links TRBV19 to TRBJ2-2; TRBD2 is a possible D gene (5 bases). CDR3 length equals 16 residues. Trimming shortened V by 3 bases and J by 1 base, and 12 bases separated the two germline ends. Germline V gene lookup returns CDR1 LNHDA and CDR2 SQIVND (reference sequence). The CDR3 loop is CASSMPTGVNTGELFF. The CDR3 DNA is TGTGCCAGTAGTATGCCGACCGGGGTGAACACCGGGGAGCTGTTTTTT.

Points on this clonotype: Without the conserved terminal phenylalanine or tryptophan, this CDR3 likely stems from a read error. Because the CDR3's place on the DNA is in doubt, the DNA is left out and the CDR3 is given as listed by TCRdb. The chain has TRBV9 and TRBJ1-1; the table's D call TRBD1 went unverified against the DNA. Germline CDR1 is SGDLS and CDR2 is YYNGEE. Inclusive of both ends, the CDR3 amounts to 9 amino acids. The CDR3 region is CASSAEGDR.

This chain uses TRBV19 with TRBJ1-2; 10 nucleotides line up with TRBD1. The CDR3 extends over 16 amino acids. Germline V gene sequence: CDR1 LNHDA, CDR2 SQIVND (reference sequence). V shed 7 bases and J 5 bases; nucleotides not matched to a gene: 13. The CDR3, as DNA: TGTGCCAGTACCCCACGGGACAGGGGAGGATTTTATGGCTACACCTTC. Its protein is CASTPRDRGGFYGYTF. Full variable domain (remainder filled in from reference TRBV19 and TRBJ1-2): DGGITQSPKYLFRKEGQNVTLSCEQNLNHDAMYWYRQDPGQGLRLIYYSQIVNDFQKGDIAEGYSVSREKKESFPLTVTSAQKNPTAFYLCASTPRDRGGFYGYTFGSGTRLTVV.

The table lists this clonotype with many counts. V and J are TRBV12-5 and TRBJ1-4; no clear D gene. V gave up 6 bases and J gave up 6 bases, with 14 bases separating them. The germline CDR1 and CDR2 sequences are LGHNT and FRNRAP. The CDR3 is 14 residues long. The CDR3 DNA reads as TGTGCTAGTGGGAAGGCCTGGCGGGATGAAAAACTGTTTTTT. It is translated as CASGKAWRDEKLFF.

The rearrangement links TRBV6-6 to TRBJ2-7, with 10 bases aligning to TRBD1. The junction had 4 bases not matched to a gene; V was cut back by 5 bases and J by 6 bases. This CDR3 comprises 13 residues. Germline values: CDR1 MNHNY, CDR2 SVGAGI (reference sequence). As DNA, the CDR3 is TGTGCCAGCAGTCCAAGACAGGGGGCCGAGCAGTACTTC. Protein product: CASSPRQGAEQYF.

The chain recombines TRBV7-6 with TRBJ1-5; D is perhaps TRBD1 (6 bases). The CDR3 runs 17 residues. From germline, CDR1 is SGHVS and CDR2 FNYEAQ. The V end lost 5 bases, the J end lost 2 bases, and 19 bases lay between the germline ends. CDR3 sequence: CASSPLQGRVGNQPQHF. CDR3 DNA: TGTGCCAGCAGCCCGCTACAGGGACGGGTTGGCAATCAGCCCCAGCATTTT.

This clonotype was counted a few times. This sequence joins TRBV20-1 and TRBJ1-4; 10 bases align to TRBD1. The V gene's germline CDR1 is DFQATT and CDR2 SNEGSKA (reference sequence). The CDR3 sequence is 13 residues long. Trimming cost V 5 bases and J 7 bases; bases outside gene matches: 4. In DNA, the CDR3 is TGCAGTGCTCAGACAGGGGGCCGTGAAAAACTGTTTTTT. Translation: CSAQTGGREKLFF.

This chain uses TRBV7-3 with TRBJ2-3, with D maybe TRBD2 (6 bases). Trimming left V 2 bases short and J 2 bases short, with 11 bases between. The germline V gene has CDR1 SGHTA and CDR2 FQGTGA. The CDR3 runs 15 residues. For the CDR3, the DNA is TGTGCCAGCAGCTTAGGGGGACTCGTCACAGATACGCAGTATTTT. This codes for CASSLGGLVTDTQYF.

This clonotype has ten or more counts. The CDR3 here is CASSEVRPREGYGYTF. Written as DNA, the CDR3 is TGTGCCAGCAGTGAGGTCAGGCCCCGAGAAGGCTATGGCTACACCTTC. The chain carries TRBV6-1 and TRBJ1-2, with D hard to call. Trimming pared 3 bases from V and 4 bases from J, leaving 18 bases between. The CDR3 loop spans 16 amino acids. Germline V gives CDR1 MNHNS, CDR2 SASEGT.

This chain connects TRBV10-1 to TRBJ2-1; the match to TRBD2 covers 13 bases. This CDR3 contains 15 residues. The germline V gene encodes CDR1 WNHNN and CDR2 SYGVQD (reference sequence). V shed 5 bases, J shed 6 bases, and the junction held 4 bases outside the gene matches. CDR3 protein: CASSPGTSGTNEQFF. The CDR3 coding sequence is TGCGCCAGCAGTCCCGGGACTAGCGGGACCAATGAGCAGTTCTTC.

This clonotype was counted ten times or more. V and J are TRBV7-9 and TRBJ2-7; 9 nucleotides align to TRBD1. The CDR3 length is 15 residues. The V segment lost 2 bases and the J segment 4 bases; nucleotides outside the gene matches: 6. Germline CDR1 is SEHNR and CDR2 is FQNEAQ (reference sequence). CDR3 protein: CASSLWTGARYEQYF. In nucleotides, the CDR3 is TGTGCCAGCAGCTTATGGACAGGGGCGCGGTACGAGCAGTACTTC.

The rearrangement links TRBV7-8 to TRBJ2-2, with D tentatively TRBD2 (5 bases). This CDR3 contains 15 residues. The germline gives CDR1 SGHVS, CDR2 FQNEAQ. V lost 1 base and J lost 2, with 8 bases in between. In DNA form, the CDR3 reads TGTGCCAGCAGCTTAGGCAGGACTAACACCGGGGAGCTGTTTTTT. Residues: CASSLGRTNTGELFF. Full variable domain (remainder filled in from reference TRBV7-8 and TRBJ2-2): GAGVSQSPRYKVAKRGQDVALRCDPISGHVSLFWYQQALGQGPEFLTYFQNEAQLDKSGLPSDRFFAERPEGSVSTLKIQRTQQEDSAVYLCASSLGRTNTGELFFGEGSRLTVL.

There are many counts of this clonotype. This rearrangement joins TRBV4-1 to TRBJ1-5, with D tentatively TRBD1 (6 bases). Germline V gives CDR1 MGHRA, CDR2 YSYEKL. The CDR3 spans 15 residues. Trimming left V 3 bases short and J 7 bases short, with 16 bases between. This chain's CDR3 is CASSHTSGTNQPQHF. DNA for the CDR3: TGCGCCAGCAGCCACACGTCCGGGACAAACCAGCCCCAGCATTTT.

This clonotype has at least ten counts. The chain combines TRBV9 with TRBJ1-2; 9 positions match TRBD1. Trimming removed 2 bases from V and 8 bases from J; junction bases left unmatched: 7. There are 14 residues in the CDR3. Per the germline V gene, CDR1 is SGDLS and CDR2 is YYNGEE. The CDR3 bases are TGTGCCAGCAGCGTGGACAGGGGAACTCGAGGCTACACCTTC. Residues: CASSVDRGTRGYTF.

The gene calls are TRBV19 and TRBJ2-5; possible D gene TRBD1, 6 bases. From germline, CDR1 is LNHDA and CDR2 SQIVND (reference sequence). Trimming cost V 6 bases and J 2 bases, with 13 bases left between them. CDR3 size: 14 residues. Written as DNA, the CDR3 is TGTGCCAGTAGCCTGACAGGAGCTCAAGAGACCCAGTACTTC. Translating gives CASSLTGAQETQYF.

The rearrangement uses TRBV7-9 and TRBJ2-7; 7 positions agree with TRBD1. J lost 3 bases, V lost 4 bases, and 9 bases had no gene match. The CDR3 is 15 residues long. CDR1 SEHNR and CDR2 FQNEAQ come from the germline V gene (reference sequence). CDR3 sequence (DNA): TGTGCCAGCAGCTCCCGGACGGGGACAGTCTACGAGCAGTACTTC. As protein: CASSSRTGTVYEQYF.

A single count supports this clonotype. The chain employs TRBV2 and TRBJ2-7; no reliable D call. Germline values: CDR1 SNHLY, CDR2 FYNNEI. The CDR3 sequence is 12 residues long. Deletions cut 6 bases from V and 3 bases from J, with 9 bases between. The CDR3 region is CASRRRDYEQYF. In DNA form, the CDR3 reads TGTGCCAGCAGAAGAAGGGACTACGAGCAGTACTTC.

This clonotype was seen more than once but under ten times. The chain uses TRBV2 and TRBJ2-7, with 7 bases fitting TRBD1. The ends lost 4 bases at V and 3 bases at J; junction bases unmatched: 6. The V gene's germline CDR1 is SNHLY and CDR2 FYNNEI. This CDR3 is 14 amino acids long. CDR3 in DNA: TGTGCCAGCAGTGTGAGGGACAGATACTACGAGCAGTACTTC. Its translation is CASSVRDRYYEQYF. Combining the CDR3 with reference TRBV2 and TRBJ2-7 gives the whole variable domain EPEVTQTPSHQVTQMGQEVILRCVPISNHLYFYWYRQILGQKVEFLVSFYNNEISEKSEIFDDQFSVERPDGSNFTLKIRSTKLEDSAMYFCASSVRDRYYEQYFGPGTRLTVT.